Listed below are T cell receptor beta chains from one sample, sequenced in a study of T cell responses to AZD1222 COVID-19 vaccine. Clones were read by immunoSEQ multiplex PCR, and TCRdb kept only the in-frame ones, dropping some. The data contain about 110,000 clones, approximately 90% of them singletons. The sequencing here drew on peripheral blood, taken 28 days after the second AZD1222 dose. The receptors stem from an adult who received the AZD1222 COVID-19 vaccine. The CDR3 runs from the conserved cysteine through the conserved F or W. D genes are given only for firm matches. Not all rows give a size; the values are once, few, many and, for expanded clones, a class.

d_gene,abundance,j_gene,v_gene,CDR3nt,CDR3aa
TRBD1,-,TRBJ1-4,TRBV2,TGTGCCAGCAGTGAAGAGACAGGGGGTAGTGAAAAACTGTTTTTT,CASSEETGGSEKLFF
TRBD1,-,TRBJ1-4,TRBV7-8,TGTGCCAGCAGGGCCGGGACAGTAACTAATGAAAAACTGTTTTTT,CASRAGTVTNEKLFF
-,-,TRBJ2-4,TRBV7-9,TGTGCCAGCAGCTTAGCCGCAGCAGCCAAAAACATTCAGTACTTC,CASSLAAAAKNIQYF
TRBD1,-,TRBJ2-1,TRBV5-5,TGTGCCAGCAGCTTGGAACAGGGGCGCTACAATGAGCAGTTCTTC,CASSLEQGRYNEQFF
-,once,TRBJ1-2,TRBV5-1,TGCGCCAGCAGCCCAAGGGGGGGAGGAGGCTACACCTTC,CASSPRGGGGYTF
-,-,TRBJ2-1,TRBV5-1,TGCGCCAGCAGCGCCGGACTAAACTCCTACAATGAGCAGTTCTTC,CASSAGLNSYNEQFF
-,once,TRBJ1-2,TRBV19,TGTGCCAGTAATCCCTTCGGGGGAAACTATGGCTACACCTTC,CASNPFGGNYGYTF
-,-,TRBJ1-1,TRBV7-6,TGTGCCAGCAGCTCTCCTTACAGTAAGAACACTGAAGCTTTCTTT,CASSSPYSKNTEAFF
TRBD1,-,TRBJ2-7,TRBV14,TGTGCCAGCAGCCAATCGGGGACAGTAAACTACGAGCAGTACTTC,CASSQSGTVNYEQYF
TRBD1,-,TRBJ1-6,TRBV28,TGTGCCAGCAGTAAGTCTCAGGGGGCAAATTCACCCCTCCACTTT,CASSKSQGANSPLHF
TRBD1,many,TRBJ1-5,TRBV7-2,TGTGCCAGCAGCTTCGGCTCCACAGGGGGCAATCAGCCCCAGCATTTT,CASSFGSTGGNQPQHF
TRBD1,-,TRBJ2-1,TRBV27,TGTGCCAGCCGAAATGGACAGGGTTGGTACAATGAGCAGTTCTTC,CASRNGQGWYNEQFF
-,once,TRBJ2-1,TRBV4-2,TGTGCCAGCAGCCAGGGGTCTAGGGGCTGGGTGGATGAGCAGTTCTTC,CASSQGSRGWVDEQFF
-,once,TRBJ2-3,TRBV27,TGTGCCAGCAGTATGCTAAAAGATACGCAGTATTTT,CASSMLKDTQYF
-,-,TRBJ1-1,TRBV7-3,TGTGCCAGCAGCCCTTGGCAGGGGAACACTGAAGCTTTCTTT,CASSPWQGNTEAFF
TRBD1,-,TRBJ1-2,TRBV5-4,TGTGCCAGCAGCTTGAACAGGGGGAACTATGGCTACACCTTC,CASSLNRGNYGYTF
TRBD2,few,TRBJ2-2,TRBV5-1,TGCGCCAGTAGCGGGAGTGTCGTTAACACCGGGGAGCTGTTTTTT,CASSGSVVNTGELFF
-,-,TRBJ1-5,TRBV27,TGTGCCAGCAGTCCAATACGGGGTGATAGCAATCAGCCCCAGCATTTT,CASSPIRGDSNQPQHF
-,-,TRBJ1-4,TRBV13,TGTGCCAGCAGCTCCCGGTCGGGTAATGAAAAACTGTTTTTT,CASSSRSGNEKLFF
-,-,TRBJ1-1,TRBV29-1,TGCAGCGTTGTATCAAGGGCTGCGAACACTGAAGCTTTCTTT,CSVVSRAANTEAFF
-,-,TRBJ2-3,TRBV6-5,TGTGCCAGCAGTTACGCAGATACGCAGTATTTT,CASSYADTQYF
-,-,TRBJ2-7,TRBV29-1,TGCAGCGTCCCAGGGACGTCCTACGAGCAGTACTTC,CSVPGTSYEQYF
-,-,TRBJ2-5,TRBV6-2/TRBV6-3,TGTGCCAGCAGCTCTAAGGAAGAGACCCAGTACTTC,CASSSKEETQYF
-,-,TRBJ2-3,TRBV24-1,TGTGCCACCAGTGATCCGCAGGGGTCTGCTAGCGGAACCACTGCCCGCACAGATACGCAGTATTTT,CATSDPQGSASGTTARTDTQYF
-,once,TRBJ1-2,TRBV30,TGTGCCCAGAGCATTGGCAGAAGCTATGGCTACACCTTC,CAQSIGRSYGYTF
TRBD1,-,TRBJ1-3,TRBV10-3,TGTGCCATCAGCCGGGACAGCTCTGGAAACACCATATATTTT,CAISRDSSGNTIYF
-,-,TRBJ2-7,TRBV7-2,TGTGCCAGCAGCATACAGTCCGGACAGTCCTACGAGCAGTACTTC,CASSIQSGQSYEQYF
-,-,TRBJ1-2,TRBV28,TGTGCCAGCAGTCGTCAGGCTAACTATGGCTACACCTTC,CASSRQANYGYTF
TRBD1,once,TRBJ1-2,TRBV19,TGTGCCAGTAGACCCTTAGACAGGGAGCAAAACTATGGCTACACCTTC,CASRPLDREQNYGYTF
TRBD1,-,TRBJ1-2,TRBV28,TGTGCCAGCGGACCGGGACAGGGTTTCGGCTACACCTTC,CASGPGQGFGYTF
TRBD2,-,TRBJ2-1,TRBV11-3,TGTGCCAGCAGCTTGGGGACCGGGACTAGCGGTTACAATGAGCAGTTCTTC,CASSLGTGTSGYNEQFF